This note documents a single TCR beta chain sequence. What it recognizes is unknown. The germline CDR1 and CDR2 sequences are SGHTA and FQGTGA. The CDR3 sequence is 15 residues long. The ends lost 2 bases at V and 6 bases at J; junction bases unmatched: 6. This sample is part of a study of T cell repertoires in cytomegalovirus infection. Study information: Alongside well-studied HLA-B-restricted CMV epitopes, recently identified HLA-C-restricted CMV epitopes were also used. A matching HLA type, together with CMV infection, was signaled by public TCR beta signatures.

Study results and caveats: HLA-C-restricted CMV clonotypes gave the most frequent clonotype in two of eight donors.

TCRdb called the reads again in MiXCR, with one record for every CDR3 protein. Of about 35,000 distinct CDR3 sequences listed, about 48% are singletons. The clonotype originates from a human donor in good health (CMV status not recorded). Some clones in this sample may be carry-over from other donors' samples. Sample: CD8+ T cells from cultured PBMCs, taken from culture after CMV antigen stimulation. This sequence joins TRBV7-3 and TRBJ2-1; 8 nucleotides agree with TRBD1. CDR3 in amino acids: CASSLGQGMFNEQFF. As DNA, the CDR3 is TGTGCCAGCAGCTTAGGACAGGGTATGTTCAATGAGCAGTTCTTC. Full variable domain (missing parts from reference TRBV7-3 and TRBJ2-1): GAGVSQTPSNKVTEKGKYVELRCDPISGHTALYWYRQSLGQGPEFLIYFQGTGAADDSGLPNDRFFAVRPEGSVSTLKIQRTERGDSAVYLCASSLGQGMFNEQFFGPGTRLTVL.